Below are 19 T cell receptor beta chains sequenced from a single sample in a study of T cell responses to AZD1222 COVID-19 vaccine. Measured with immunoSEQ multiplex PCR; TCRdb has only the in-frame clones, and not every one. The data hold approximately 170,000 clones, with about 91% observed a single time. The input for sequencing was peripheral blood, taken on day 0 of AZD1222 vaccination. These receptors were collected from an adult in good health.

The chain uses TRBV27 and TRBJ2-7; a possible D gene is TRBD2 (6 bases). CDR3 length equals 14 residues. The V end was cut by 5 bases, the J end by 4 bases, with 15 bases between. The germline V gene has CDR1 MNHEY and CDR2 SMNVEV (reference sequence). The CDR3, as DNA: TGTGCCAGCAGTCCCCTAGGGAGGTCTTACGAGCAGTACTTC. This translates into CASSPLGRSYEQYF.

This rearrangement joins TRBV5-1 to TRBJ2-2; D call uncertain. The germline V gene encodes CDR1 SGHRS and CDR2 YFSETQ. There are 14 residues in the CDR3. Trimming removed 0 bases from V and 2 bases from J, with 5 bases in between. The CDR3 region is CASSLDGNTGELFF. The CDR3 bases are TGCGCCAGCAGCTTGGACGGAAACACCGGGGAGCTGTTTTTT.

The CDR3 loop reads CASSIRFPTFDHGYTF. For the CDR3, the DNA is TGTGCCAGCAGCATCCGGTTTCCGACATTCGACCATGGCTACACCTTC. The rearrangement uses TRBV14 and TRBJ1-2; D not certain. CDR3 length equals 16 residues. V was clipped by 5 bases and J by 6 bases, with 22 bases between them. CDR1 and CDR2 (germline): SGHDN, FVKESK.

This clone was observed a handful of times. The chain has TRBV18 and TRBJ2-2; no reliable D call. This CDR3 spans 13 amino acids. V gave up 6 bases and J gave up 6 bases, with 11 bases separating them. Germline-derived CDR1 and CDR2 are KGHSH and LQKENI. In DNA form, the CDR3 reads TGTGCCAGCTCTAGTTTGGCCCCCGGGGAGCTGTTTTTT. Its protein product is CASSSLAPGELFF.

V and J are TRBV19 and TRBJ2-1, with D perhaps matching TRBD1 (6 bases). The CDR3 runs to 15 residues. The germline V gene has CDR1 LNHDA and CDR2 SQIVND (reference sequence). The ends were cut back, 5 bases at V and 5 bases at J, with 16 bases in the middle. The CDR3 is CASSGPGTTDNEQFF. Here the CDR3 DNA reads TGTGCCAGTAGTGGACCCGGGACAACCGACAATGAGCAGTTCTTC.

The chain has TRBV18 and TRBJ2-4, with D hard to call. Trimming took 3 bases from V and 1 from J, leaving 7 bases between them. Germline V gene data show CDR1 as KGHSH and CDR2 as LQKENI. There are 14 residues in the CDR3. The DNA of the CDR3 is TGTGCCAGCTCACCTGTGGGGGCCAAAAACATTCAGTACTTC. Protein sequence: CASSPVGAKNIQYF.

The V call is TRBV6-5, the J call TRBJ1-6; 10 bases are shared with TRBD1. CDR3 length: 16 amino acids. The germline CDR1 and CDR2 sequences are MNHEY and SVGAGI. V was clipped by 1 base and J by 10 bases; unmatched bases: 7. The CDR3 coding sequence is TGTGCCAGCAGTTACTTCGACAGGGGGCGCGAATCACCCCTCCACTTT. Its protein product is CASSYFDRGRESPLHF.

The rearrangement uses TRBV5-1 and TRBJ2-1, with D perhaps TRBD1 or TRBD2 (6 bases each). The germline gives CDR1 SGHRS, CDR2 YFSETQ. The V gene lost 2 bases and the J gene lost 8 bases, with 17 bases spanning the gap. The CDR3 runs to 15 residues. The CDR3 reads CASSFGGPMGYEQFF. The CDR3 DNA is TGCGCCAGCAGCTTCGGGGGCCCCATGGGCTATGAGCAGTTCTTC.

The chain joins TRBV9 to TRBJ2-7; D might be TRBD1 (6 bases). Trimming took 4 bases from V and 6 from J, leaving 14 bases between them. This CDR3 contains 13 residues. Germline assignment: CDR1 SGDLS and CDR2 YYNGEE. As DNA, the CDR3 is TGTGCCAGCAGCCACTCTACAGGGACCGAGCAGTACTTC. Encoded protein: CASSHSTGTEQYF.

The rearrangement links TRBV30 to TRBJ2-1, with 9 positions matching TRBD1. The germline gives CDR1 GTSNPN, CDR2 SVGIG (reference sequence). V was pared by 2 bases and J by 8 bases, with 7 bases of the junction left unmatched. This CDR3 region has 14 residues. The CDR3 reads CAWSLRDRVDEQFF. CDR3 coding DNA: TGTGCCTGGAGTCTTCGGGACAGGGTAGATGAGCAGTTCTTC.

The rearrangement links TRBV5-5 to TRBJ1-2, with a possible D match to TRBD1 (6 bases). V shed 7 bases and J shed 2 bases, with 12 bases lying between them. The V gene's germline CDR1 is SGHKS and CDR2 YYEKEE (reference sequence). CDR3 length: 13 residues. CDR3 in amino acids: CASGIGQNYGYTF. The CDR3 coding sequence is TGTGCCAGCGGAATCGGACAGAACTATGGCTACACCTTC.

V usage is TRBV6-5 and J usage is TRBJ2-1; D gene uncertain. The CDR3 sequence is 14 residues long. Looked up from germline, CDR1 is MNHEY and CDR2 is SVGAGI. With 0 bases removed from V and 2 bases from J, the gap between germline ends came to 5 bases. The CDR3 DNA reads TGTGCCAGCAGTTACTCAGGGCCCTACAATGAGCAGTTCTTC. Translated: CASSYSGPYNEQFF.

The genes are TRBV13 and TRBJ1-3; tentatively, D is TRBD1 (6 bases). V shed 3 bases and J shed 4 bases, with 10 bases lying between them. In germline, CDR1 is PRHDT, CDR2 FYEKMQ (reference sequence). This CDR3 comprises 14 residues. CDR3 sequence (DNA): TGTGCCAGCAGCTTGGAGGGGGGCGGAAACACCATATATTTT. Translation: CASSLEGGGNTIYF.

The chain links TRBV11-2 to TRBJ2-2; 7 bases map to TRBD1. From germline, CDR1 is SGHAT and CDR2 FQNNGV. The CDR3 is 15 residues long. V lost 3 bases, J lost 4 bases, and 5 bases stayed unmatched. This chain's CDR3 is CASSFTGTATGELFF. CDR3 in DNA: TGTGCCAGCAGCTTTACCGGGACAGCCACCGGGGAGCTGTTTTTT.

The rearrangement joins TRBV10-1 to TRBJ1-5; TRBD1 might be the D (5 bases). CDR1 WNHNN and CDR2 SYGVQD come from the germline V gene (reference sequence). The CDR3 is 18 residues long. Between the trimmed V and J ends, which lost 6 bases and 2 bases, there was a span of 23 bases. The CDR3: CASSGNGTGIVGNQPQHF. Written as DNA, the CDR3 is TGCGCCAGCAGCGGGAACGGGACGGGAATAGTGGGCAATCAGCCCCAGCATTTT.

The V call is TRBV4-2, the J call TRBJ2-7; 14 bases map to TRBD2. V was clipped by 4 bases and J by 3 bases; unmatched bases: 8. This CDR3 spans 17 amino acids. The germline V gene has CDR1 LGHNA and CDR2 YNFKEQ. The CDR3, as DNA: TGTGCCAGCAGCCCTCGACTAGCGGGAGGGCCCGGCTACGAGCAGTACTTC. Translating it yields CASSPRLAGGPGYEQYF.

The CDR3 loop reads CASSLHSTNQSRANVLTF. The CDR3 DNA reads TGTGCCAGTAGTTTGCATTCGACAAATCAAAGTCGGGCCAACGTCCTGACTTTC. The chain joins TRBV19 to TRBJ2-6; unclear D gene. Germline V gives CDR1 LNHDA, CDR2 SQIVND (reference sequence). V gave up 5 bases and J gave up 5 bases, with 22 bases separating them. The CDR3 spans 18 residues.

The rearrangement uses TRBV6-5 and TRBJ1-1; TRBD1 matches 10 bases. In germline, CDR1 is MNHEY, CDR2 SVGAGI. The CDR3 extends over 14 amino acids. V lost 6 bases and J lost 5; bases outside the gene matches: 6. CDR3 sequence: CASRPDRGRTEAFF. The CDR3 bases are TGTGCCAGCAGGCCAGACAGGGGGCGGACTGAAGCTTTCTTT.

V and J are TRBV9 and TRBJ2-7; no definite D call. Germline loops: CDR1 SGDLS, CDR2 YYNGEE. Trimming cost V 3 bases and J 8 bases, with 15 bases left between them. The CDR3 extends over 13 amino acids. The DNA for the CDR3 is TGTGCCAGCAGCGAGGACCAGAAGGCTCAGCAGTACTTC. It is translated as CASSEDQKAQQYF.